These 27 T cell receptor beta chains came from one sample sequenced in a study of shared clonotypes between healthy human individuals. Clones were sequenced by immunoSEQ multiplex PCR, and TCRdb holds only the in-frame ones, with some missing. This repertoire shows some 2,000,000 clones, about 94% found once; its top ten account for around 0.13%. The sample consisted of naive CD4+ T cells sorted from blood. Subset: CD45RA+ positively selected. These receptor sequences come from a man aged 18 to 29 in good health.

This chain joins TRBV10-3 and TRBJ2-4, with D unclear. The CDR3 is made up of 16 amino acids. Germline lookup yields CDR1 ENHRY and CDR2 SYGVKD. The V gene lost 3 bases and the J gene lost 0 bases, with 12 bases spanning the gap. The CDR3 DNA sequence: TGTGCCATCAGTGAAGGGCAGGAACTAGCCAAAAACATTCAGTACTTC. Its translation is CAISEGQELAKNIQYF.

The rearrangement joins TRBV5-1 to TRBJ2-7, with D maybe TRBD2 (6 bases). Trimming left V 4 bases short and J 2 bases short, with 13 bases between. The germline CDR1 and CDR2 sequences are SGHRS and YFSETQ. The CDR3 consists of 14 residues. The chain's CDR3 is CASSTRDLTYEQYF. The CDR3 DNA sequence: TGCGCCAGCAGCACCCGGGACTTAACCTACGAGCAGTACTTC. Full variable domain (rest looked up from reference TRBV5-1 and TRBJ2-7): KAGVTQTPRYLIKTRGQQVTLSCSPISGHRSVSWYQQTPGQGLQFLFEYFSETQRNKGNFPGRFSGRQFSNSRSEMNVSTLELGDSALYLCASSTRDLTYEQYFGPGTRLTVT.

The chain combines TRBV7-2 with TRBJ2-5; TRBD2 is a possible D gene (6 bases). The germline CDR1 and CDR2 sequences are SGHTA and FQGNSA. Trimming stripped 4 bases from V and 5 bases from J, with 23 bases between. The CDR3 totals 17 residues. The CDR3 is CASSSQPGASPLETQYF. The CDR3 DNA sequence: TGTGCCAGCAGCTCACAACCGGGAGCCTCCCCCCTTGAGACCCAGTACTTC. The variable domain in full, with the rest retrieved from reference TRBV7-2 and TRBJ2-5, is GAGVSQSPSNKVTEKGKDVELRCDPISGHTALYWYRQSLGQGLEFLIYFQGNSAPDKSGLPSDRFSAERTGGSVSTLTIQRTQQEDSAVYLCASSSQPGASPLETQYFGPGTRLLVL.

The genes are TRBV7-2 and TRBJ2-7; 11 positions agree with TRBD1. This CDR3 comprises 16 residues. J was trimmed by 2 bases and V by 6 bases; bases with no gene match: 9. The germline CDR1 and CDR2 sequences are SGHTA and FQGNSA. The CDR3 spells CASSRIPGQGAYEQYF. CDR3 DNA: TGTGCCAGCAGTAGAATACCGGGACAGGGGGCCTACGAGCAGTACTTC.

The gene calls are TRBV18 and TRBJ1-6; possible D gene TRBD1, 5 bases. Germline CDR1 is KGHSH and CDR2 is LQKENI. The CDR3 has 18 amino acids. V gave up 2 bases and J gave up 8 bases, with 22 bases separating them. The CDR3 reads CASSPMGGAGEGHSPLHF. CDR3 bases: TGTGCCAGCTCACCAATGGGGGGAGCCGGGGAGGGACATTCACCCCTCCACTTT. Supplemented by reference TRBV18 and TRBJ1-6, the full variable domain reads NAGVMQNPRHLVRRRGQEARLRCSPMKGHSHVYWYRQLPEEGLKFMVYLQKENIIDESGMPKERFSAEFPKEGPSILRIQQVVRGDSAAYFCASSPMGGAGEGHSPLHFGNGTRLTVT.

The rearrangement uses TRBV6-6 and TRBJ1-4; 7 bases agree with TRBD1. V trimming: 7 bases; J trimming: 0 bases; junction bases outside the gene matches: 8. Looked up from germline, CDR1 is MNHNY and CDR2 is SVGAGI (reference sequence). The CDR3 runs 16 residues. CDR3 in DNA: TGTGCCAGCACCGAGGACAGGAGTGCAACTAATGAAAAACTGTTTTTT. This encodes CASTEDRSATNEKLFF.

This chain links TRBV6-6 with TRBJ1-5, with 9 nucleotides matching TRBD1. CDR1 is MNHNY, CDR2 SVGAGI, per germline (reference sequence). CDR3 length: 14 residues. With V trimmed by 7 bases and J by 5 bases, 6 bases remained unmatched. CDR3 DNA: TGTGCCAGCACCCTGGACAGGGGTTATCAGCCCCAGCATTTT. This translates into CASTLDRGYQPQHF.

With regard to this clone: At one of its ends the junction is not consistent with the germline gene, which may arise from a read error. V is TRBV2 and J is TRBJ1-2; D is unclear. The length of the CDR3 is 10 residues. The germline gives CDR1 SNHLY, CDR2 FYNNEI. For the CDR3, the DNA is TGTGCCAGCAGTGAATTACAGCCGCTCTTC. Its protein is CASSELQPLF.

The J gene is TRBJ2-7, the V gene TRBV2; D is possibly TRBD2 (5 bases). The CDR3 consists of 12 residues. Trimming stripped 7 bases from V and 4 bases from J, with 11 bases between. Germline values: CDR1 SNHLY, CDR2 FYNNEI. CDR3 residues: CASIERGYEQYF. The CDR3 nucleotides are TGTGCCAGCATCGAAAGAGGGTACGAGCAGTACTTC.

V usage is TRBV5-4 and J usage is TRBJ1-6; 7 positions match TRBD1. Unmatched junction bases numbered 8, after V lost 5 bases and J lost 6 bases. Per the germline V gene, CDR1 is SGHNT and CDR2 is YYREEE (reference sequence). CDR3 size: 15 residues. The CDR3 DNA is TGTGCCAGCAGTCGATTGGACAGGTTTAATTCACCCCTCCACTTT. Encoded protein: CASSRLDRFNSPLHF. Variable domain in full (rest from reference TRBV5-4 and TRBJ1-6): ETGVTQSPTHLIKTRGQQVTLRCSSQSGHNTVSWYQQALGQGPQFIFQYYREEENGRGNFPPRFSGLQFPNYSSELNVNALELDDSALYLCASSRLDRFNSPLHFGNGTRLTVT.

The rearrangement links TRBV6-5 to TRBJ1-5; D remains unclear. The CDR3 sequence is 13 residues long. V was clipped by 0 bases and J by 7 bases, with 7 bases between them. Germline V gives CDR1 MNHEY, CDR2 SVGAGI. CDR3 residues: CASSYSILQPQHF. In DNA form, the CDR3 reads TGTGCCAGCAGTTACTCGATCTTGCAGCCCCAGCATTTT.

Comment on this clone: One end of the junction fails to match germline, which may point to a read error. Other DNA sequences in this sample translate to the same CDR3. This sequence joins TRBV7-7 and TRBJ2-5, with TRBD1 as a possible D gene (6 bases). CDR3 size: 13 residues. Germline V gene data show CDR1 as SSHAT and CDR2 as FNYEAQ (reference sequence). CDR3 region: CASSLDRQETQYF. CDR3 sequence (DNA): TGTGCTAGCAGCTTAGACAGGCAAGAGACCCAGTACTTC.

This chain uses TRBV5-1 with TRBJ1-1; 7 bases match TRBD1. J lost 4 bases, V lost 5 bases, and 11 bases had no gene match. Germline-derived CDR1 and CDR2 are SGHRS and YFSETQ. The CDR3 sequence is 15 residues long. The CDR3 is CASRPTTGVSTEAFF. For the CDR3, the DNA is TGCGCCAGCAGACCAACCACAGGGGTGAGCACTGAAGCTTTCTTT.

The chain combines TRBV28 with TRBJ2-7, with 8 bases that match TRBD1. The length of the CDR3 is 15 residues. From germline, CDR1 is MDHEN and CDR2 SYDVKM. Germline trimming cut 7 bases from V and 4 bases from J; bases unmatched to any gene: 12. CDR3 sequence (DNA): TGTGCCAGCACCACCCCGCCAGGGGGCAGATACGAGCAGTACTTC. This codes for CASTTPPGGRYEQYF. Full variable domain (missing parts from reference TRBV28 and TRBJ2-7): DVKVTQSSRYLVKRTGEKVFLECVQDMDHENMFWYRQDPGLGLRLIYFSYDVKMKEKGDIPEGYSVSREKKERFSLILESASTNQTSMYLCASTTPPGGRYEQYFGPGTRLTVT.

The chain has TRBV7-2 and TRBJ1-2; D not resolved. Trimming took off 5 bases at V and 2 bases at J, with 18 bases between the two ends. The germline V gene has CDR1 SGHTA and CDR2 FQGNSA. The CDR3 extends over 16 amino acids. The CDR3 protein is CASSRSVGERNYGYTF. The CDR3 DNA is TGTGCCAGCAGCCGTTCGGTCGGAGAGCGCAACTATGGCTACACCTTC.

The chain uses TRBV5-1 and TRBJ1-3; D might be TRBD1 (6 bases). V dropped 1 base and J dropped 4 bases, with 12 bases sitting between them. Germline assignment: CDR1 SGHRS and CDR2 YFSETQ. The length of the CDR3 is 15 residues. DNA for the CDR3: TGCGCCAGCAGCTTGACAGGGATCCAAGGAAACACCATATATTTT. It yields the protein CASSLTGIQGNTIYF.

The chain combines TRBV19 with TRBJ2-7; unclear D gene. Germline CDR1 is LNHDA and CDR2 is SQIVND (reference sequence). The V end lost 2 bases, the J end lost 4 bases, and 12 bases lay between the germline ends. The CDR3 contains 14 residues. For the CDR3, the DNA is TGTGCCAGTAGTATACACGGCAGCTCTTACGAGCAGTACTTC. Translation gives CASSIHGSSYEQYF.

V and J are TRBV2 and TRBJ1-1, with D uncertain. The CDR3 is 13 residues long. Germline V gene sequence: CDR1 SNHLY, CDR2 FYNNEI. The V and J ends lost 4 bases and 2 bases respectively, with 8 bases between them. The CDR3 DNA sequence: TGTGCCAGCAGTGGGTGGCCTAACACTGAAGCTTTCTTT. Protein: CASSGWPNTEAFF.

This clone was detected only once. The V call is TRBV4-1, the J call TRBJ1-2; D remains ambiguous. Germline values: CDR1 MGHRA, CDR2 YSYEKL. Between the trimmed V and J ends, which lost 0 bases and 3 bases, there was a span of 8 bases. The CDR3 runs 14 residues. CDR3 region: CASSQDTGDYGYTF. In nucleotides, the CDR3 is TGCGCCAGCAGCCAAGATACGGGTGACTATGGCTACACCTTC.

The chain employs TRBV4-3 and TRBJ2-3; D is possibly TRBD1 (6 bases). Germline values: CDR1 LGHNA, CDR2 YSLEER. The V end lost 9 bases, the J end lost 3 bases, and 10 bases lay between the germline ends. The CDR3 has 12 residues. The CDR3 DNA sequence: TGCGCCAGTGGGGACAAGACAGATACGCAGTATTTT. Amino acids: CASGDKTDTQYF.

This sequence joins TRBV30 and TRBJ1-2, with D possibly matching TRBD1 (6 bases). V was cut by 4 bases and J by 6 bases, with 15 bases left in between. Germline loops: CDR1 GTSNPN, CDR2 SVGIG (reference sequence). The length of the CDR3 is 13 residues. For the CDR3, the DNA is TGTGCCTGGAAGGGGGGTCCCTTCGATGGCTACACCTTC. Encoded protein: CAWKGGPFDGYTF. The full variable domain, with the rest looked up from reference TRBV30 and TRBJ1-2, is SQTIHQWPATLVQPVGSPLSLECTVEGTSNPNLYWYRQAAGRGLQLLFYSVGIGQISSEVPQNLSASRPQDRQFILSSKKLLLSDSGFYLCAWKGGPFDGYTFGSGTRLTVV.

As to this clone: Additional DNA sequences in this sample encode the identical CDR3. This chain uses TRBV2 with TRBJ1-5, with D unresolved. V was shortened by 7 bases and J by 0 bases, with 10 bases between the two germline ends. The CDR3 sequence is 14 residues long. Germline V gene lookup returns CDR1 SNHLY and CDR2 FYNNEI. The CDR3 region is CASKEAYSNQPQHF. In DNA form, the CDR3 reads TGTGCCAGCAAGGAGGCTTATAGCAATCAGCCCCAGCATTTT.

The V call is TRBV6-5, the J call TRBJ2-3; D is undetermined. Germline-derived CDR1 and CDR2 are MNHEY and SVGAGI. CDR3 length equals 13 residues. V was shortened by 5 bases and J by 6 bases, with 12 bases between the two germline ends. CDR3 nucleotide sequence: TGTGCCAGCAGTAGGACGGCGGCGGATACGCAGTATTTT. Residues: CASSRTAADTQYF.

The chain has TRBV7-2 and TRBJ1-3; D gene uncertain. The germline V gene encodes CDR1 SGHTA and CDR2 FQGNSA. The CDR3 totals 16 residues. V lost 1 base, J lost 0 bases, and 10 bases lay in between. The CDR3 region has the DNA TGTGCCAGCAGCTTAGTATTGCAGGTCTCTGGAAACACCATATATTTT. Translating gives CASSLVLQVSGNTIYF.

This chain connects TRBV6-1 to TRBJ1-2; 9 nucleotides line up with TRBD1. Germline trimming cut 5 bases from V and 6 bases from J; bases unmatched to any gene: 10. Per the germline V gene, CDR1 is MNHNS and CDR2 is SASEGT. The length of the CDR3 is 15 residues. The CDR3 is CASSTGGAGLDGYTF. In DNA, the CDR3 is TGTGCCAGCAGTACAGGGGGCGCAGGTTTAGATGGCTACACCTTC.

This chain links TRBV10-2 with TRBJ1-2; 8 bases match TRBD1. The CDR3 length is 15 residues. V was pared by 11 bases and J by 1 base, with 12 bases of the junction left unmatched. CDR1 WSHSY and CDR2 SAAADI come from the germline V gene. The chain's CDR3 is CAPRAGTGNNYGYTF. The CDR3 coding sequence is TGCGCCCCACGAGCCGGGACAGGAAATAACTATGGCTACACCTTC.

This clone was detected only once. This same CDR3 is encoded by further DNA sequences in the sample. This chain links TRBV30 with TRBJ1-1; D unclear. The CDR3 runs to 13 residues. The ends were cut back, 1 base at V and 0 bases at J, with 6 bases in the middle. The V gene's germline CDR1 is GTSNPN and CDR2 SVGIG (reference sequence). DNA for the CDR3: TGTGCCTGGAGTGACAGAATGAACACTGAAGCTTTCTTT. This sequence encodes CAWSDRMNTEAFF.